A single sample gave rise to the 27 T cell receptor beta chains below, sequenced in a study of blood T cell repertoires in COVID-19. The repertoire was sequenced with immunoSEQ multiplex PCR; TCRdb's copy has only in-frame clones and lacks some. The table lists under 250,000 clones, about nine tenths of them singletons. What was sequenced was peripheral blood. These receptors originate from a man aged 60-69 years who had recovered from COVID-19.

This clone has a single count. The CDR3 loop is CASSLQPTGGGNTIYF. In nucleotides, the CDR3 is TGCGCCAGCAGCTTGCAGCCGACAGGGGGAGGAAACACCATATATTTT. The chain links TRBV5-1 to TRBJ1-3; 9 nucleotides align to TRBD1. This CDR3 spans 16 amino acids. Germline CDR1 is SGHRS and CDR2 is YFSETQ. The trim removed 1 base at V and 4 bases at J, leaving 6 bases unmatched.

This chain links TRBV11-2 with TRBJ1-3; D uncertain. The V and J ends lost 0 bases and 1 base respectively, with 7 bases between them. The CDR3 extends over 15 amino acids. From germline, CDR1 is SGHAT and CDR2 FQNNGV. The CDR3 DNA reads as TGTGCCAGCAGCTTAGATAGTCGTTCTGGAAACACCATATATTTT. This sequence encodes CASSLDSRSGNTIYF.

For the CDR3, the DNA is TGCGCCAGCAGCTTGTCGGGGTTTAACGAGCAGTACTTC. The encoded protein is CASSLSGFNEQYF. This sequence joins TRBV5-1 and TRBJ2-7; possibly TRBD2 for D (5 bases). Germline V CDR1 and CDR2: SGHRS, YFSETQ. The CDR3 extends over 13 amino acids. V dropped 1 base and J dropped 5 bases, with 10 bases sitting between them.

This chain connects TRBV12-3 or TRBV12-4 to TRBJ2-1; D not certain. V lost 3 bases, J lost 6 bases, and 9 bases lay in between. This CDR3 has 13 residues. The CDR3 sequence: CASSFSRFNEQFF. In DNA form, the CDR3 reads TGTGCCAGCAGTTTCTCCAGATTCAATGAGCAGTTCTTC.

DNA of the CDR3: TGTGCCAGCAGCCAAAGCGGGAGCTCCTACGAGCAGTACTTC. Translated, it gives CASSQSGSSYEQYF. This sequence joins TRBV5-4 and TRBJ2-7, with 8 nucleotides matching TRBD2. The germline gives CDR1 SGHNT, CDR2 YYREEE (reference sequence). CDR3 length equals 14 residues. The junction had 3 bases not matched to a gene; V was cut back by 4 bases and J by 0 bases.

The chain employs TRBV4-1 and TRBJ1-1, with D perhaps TRBD1 (6 bases). This CDR3 is 17 amino acids long. The germline V gene has CDR1 MGHRA and CDR2 YSYEKL. Trimming took 0 bases from V and 4 from J, leaving 18 bases between them. DNA for the CDR3: TGCGCCAGCAGCCAAGATCGTACAGGGAGATCGAGCACTGAAGCTTTCTTT. Translating it yields CASSQDRTGRSSTEAFF.

The rearrangement links TRBV9 to TRBJ2-3; no definite D call. CDR1 and CDR2 (germline): SGDLS, YYNGEE. This CDR3 has 13 residues. V was pared by 4 bases and J by 2 bases, with 8 bases between. CDR3 sequence: CASSFRHTDTQYF. Written as DNA, the CDR3 is TGTGCCAGCAGCTTCAGGCACACAGATACGCAGTATTTT.

The V and J genes are TRBV7-9 and TRBJ1-1; 8 nucleotides match TRBD1. The CDR3 length is 14 residues. Trimming took 3 bases from V and 4 from J; bases not matched to a gene: 4. Germline V CDR1 and CDR2: SEHNR, FQNEAQ (reference sequence). This chain's CDR3 is CASSFQGASTEAFF. The CDR3 region has the DNA TGTGCCAGCAGCTTTCAGGGGGCGAGCACTGAAGCTTTCTTT.

This clone was observed once. The J gene is TRBJ1-1, the V gene TRBV5-1; a possible D gene is TRBD1 (5 bases). The CDR3 contains 16 residues. Germline loops: CDR1 SGHRS, CDR2 YFSETQ. V shed 4 bases and J shed 4 bases, with 20 bases lying between them. In DNA, the CDR3 is TGCGCCAGCAGCCCACGGGAGGGCTCAAGGGGCACTGAAGCTTTCTTT. This gives the protein CASSPREGSRGTEAFF.

The V and J genes are TRBV27 and TRBJ2-3; 7 bases are a match to TRBD2. After removal of 4 bases from V and 5 bases from J, the junction contained 12 bases not matched to a gene. This CDR3 comprises 16 residues. The germline gives CDR1 MNHEY, CDR2 SMNVEV (reference sequence). CDR3 in amino acids: CASSYLLGEGKDTQYF. DNA for the CDR3: TGTGCCAGCAGTTATTTATTGGGGGAGGGCAAAGATACGCAGTATTTT.

The chain uses TRBV19 and TRBJ1-3, with 8 bases matching TRBD1. This CDR3 is built from 14 residues. CDR1 and CDR2 from the germline V gene are LNHDA and SQIVND (reference sequence). V shed 4 bases, J shed 4 bases, and the junction held 3 bases outside the gene matches. This chain's CDR3 is CASSTRTGGNTIYF. The CDR3 nucleotides read TGTGCCAGTAGTACCCGGACAGGGGGAAACACCATATATTTT.

The rearrangement joins TRBV19 to TRBJ1-2; 8 nucleotides agree with TRBD1. The trim removed 1 base at V and 2 bases at J, leaving 3 bases unmatched. There are 15 residues in the CDR3. Per the germline V gene, CDR1 is LNHDA and CDR2 is SQIVND (reference sequence). The CDR3 protein is CASSIAGGENYGYTF. For the CDR3, the DNA is TGTGCCAGTAGTATAGCAGGGGGCGAGAACTATGGCTACACCTTC. The entire variable domain, with the rest obtained from reference TRBV19 and TRBJ1-2, is as follows: DGGITQSPKYLFRKEGQNVTLSCEQNLNHDAMYWYRQDPGQGLRLIYYSQIVNDFQKGDIAEGYSVSREKKESFPLTVTSAQKNPTAFYLCASSIAGGENYGYTFGSGTRLTVV.

This chain connects TRBV11-3 to TRBJ2-6, with TRBD1 as a possible D gene (5 bases). The CDR3 runs to 17 residues. Trimming took off 4 bases at V and 1 base at J, with 14 bases between the two ends. Germline V gives CDR1 SGHNT, CDR2 YENEEA. The CDR3 DNA follows: TGTGCCAGCAGCTCGGGTACAGGCCGATCTGGGGCCAACGTCCTGACTTTC. Protein: CASSSGTGRSGANVLTF.

The chain recombines TRBV5-4 with TRBJ2-7, with 8 nucleotides matching TRBD1. After removal of 0 bases from V and 5 bases from J, the junction contained 10 bases not matched to a gene. Germline V CDR1 and CDR2: SGHNT, YYREEE (reference sequence). CDR3 size: 16 residues. CDR3 sequence (DNA): TGTGCCAGCAGCTTGGCCAAAGGACAGGGAGGAGACGAGCAGTACTTC. The encoded protein is CASSLAKGQGGDEQYF.

The V call is TRBV18, the J call TRBJ1-6, with 8 bases matching TRBD1. The CDR3 is 18 amino acids. Germline assignment: CDR1 KGHSH and CDR2 LQKENI. V was clipped by 2 bases and J by 3 bases; unmatched bases: 9. The CDR3 nucleotides read TGTGCCAGCTCACCAGGTTCGCCAGGGGGCAACTATAATTCACCCCTCCACTTT. This translates into CASSPGSPGGNYNSPLHF.

CDR3: CAWSRGGNTDTQYF. CDR3 in DNA: TGTGCCTGGAGTCGTGGGGGGAACACAGATACGCAGTATTTT. The chain employs TRBV30 and TRBJ2-3; a weak D match, TRBD2 (6 bases). CDR3 length: 14 residues. Germline CDR1 GTSNPN, CDR2 SVGIG (reference sequence). Trimming pared 2 bases from V and 2 bases from J, leaving 11 bases between.

This clone has just one count. The V call is TRBV12-5, the J call TRBJ2-1, with TRBD2 as a possible D gene (7 bases). V gave up 6 bases and J gave up 8 bases, with 20 bases separating them. CDR3 length: 15 residues. Germline CDR1 and CDR2: LGHNT and FRNRAP. The CDR3 DNA follows: TGTGCTAGTGGCCGCTCGGGGGGCGGGGACCATGAGCAGTTCTTC. This encodes CASGRSGGGDHEQFF.

The V and J genes are TRBV19 and TRBJ1-6; no clear D. The germline gives CDR1 LNHDA, CDR2 SQIVND (reference sequence). The CDR3 extends over 14 amino acids. The V end was cut by 5 bases, the J end by 10 bases, with 15 bases between. Written as DNA, the CDR3 is TGTGCCAGTAGTCGCCACGGGGTCGGCTCACCCCTCCACTTT. Translation gives CASSRHGVGSPLHF. Complete variable domain (other parts from reference TRBV19 and TRBJ1-6): DGGITQSPKYLFRKEGQNVTLSCEQNLNHDAMYWYRQDPGQGLRLIYYSQIVNDFQKGDIAEGYSVSREKKESFPLTVTSAQKNPTAFYLCASSRHGVGSPLHFGNGTRLTVT.

This chain joins TRBV5-1 and TRBJ2-2; D not resolved. With 9 bases removed from V and 5 bases from J, the gap between germline ends came to 14 bases. Per the germline V gene, CDR1 is SGHRS and CDR2 is YFSETQ. The CDR3 loop spans 13 amino acids. CDR3 coding DNA: TGCGCCACCACCTCGGGTGATACCGGGGAGCTGTTTTTT. This sequence encodes CATTSGDTGELFF.

The V and J genes are TRBV18 and TRBJ2-2; the match to TRBD2 covers 9 bases. J lost 3 bases, V lost 5 bases, and 7 bases had no gene match. The CDR3 loop spans 16 amino acids. Germline assignment: CDR1 KGHSH and CDR2 LQKENI. The CDR3 sequence: CASSSLAGPDTGELFF. The CDR3 DNA reads as TGTGCCAGCTCATCCCTAGCGGGACCCGACACCGGGGAGCTGTTTTTT. Using reference TRBV18 and TRBJ2-2 for the parts outside the CDR3, the full variable domain is NAGVMQNPRHLVRRRGQEARLRCSPMKGHSHVYWYRQLPEEGLKFMVYLQKENIIDESGMPKERFSAEFPKEGPSILRIQQVVRGDSAAYFCASSSLAGPDTGELFFGEGSRLTVL.

This clone has only one observation. The chain recombines TRBV5-1 with TRBJ2-1; TRBD2 agrees at 12 bases. The CDR3 spans 15 residues. The V and J ends lost 4 bases and 8 bases, in that order; junction bases with no gene match: 7. In germline, CDR1 is SGHRS, CDR2 YFSETQ. The CDR3 DNA is TGCGCCAGCAGCCAACTAGCGGGAGGCGGGGATGAGCAGTTCTTC. It specifies CASSQLAGGGDEQFF.

This chain connects TRBV10-3 to TRBJ1-6; no definite D call. The length of the CDR3 is 13 residues. Germline assignment: CDR1 ENHRY and CDR2 SYGVKD. V shed 8 bases and J shed 0 bases, with 5 bases lying between them. CDR3 nucleotides: TGTGCCATCGGGAGCTCCTATAATTCACCCCTCCACTTT. This encodes CAIGSSYNSPLHF.

The chain joins TRBV9 to TRBJ2-3, with TRBD2 identical over 8 bases. The CDR3 loop spans 15 amino acids. From germline, CDR1 is SGDLS and CDR2 YYNGEE. V shed 0 bases, J shed 6 bases, and the junction held 6 bases outside the gene matches. The DNA for the CDR3 is TGTGCCAGCAGCGTAGCGGGAGGGGGGGGCGATACGCAGTATTTT. Amino acids: CASSVAGGGGDTQYF. Looking up the rest from reference TRBV9 and TRBJ2-3 gives the full variable domain: DSGVTQTPKHLITATGQRVTLRCSPRSGDLSVYWYQQSLDQGLQFLIQYYNGEERAKGNILERFSAQQFPDLHSELNLSSLELGDSALYFCASSVAGGGGDTQYFGPGTRLTVL.

This clone was found once. The chain is built from TRBV10-2 and TRBJ2-3; 8 bases agree with TRBD2. This CDR3 is built from 14 residues. J was trimmed by 0 bases and V by 10 bases; bases with no gene match: 6. Germline CDR1 WSHSY, CDR2 SAAADI. DNA of the CDR3: TGCGCCATTAGTACGGGGGGGAGCACAGATACGCAGTATTTT. Protein sequence: CAISTGGSTDTQYF.

This clone has more than one count but fewer than ten. The chain employs TRBV6-5 and TRBJ2-7; no reliable D call. Germline-derived CDR1 and CDR2 are MNHEY and SVGAGI. Trimming stripped 7 bases from V and 1 base from J, with 14 bases between. The length of the CDR3 is 14 residues. The CDR3 nucleotides are TGTGCCAGCACCTCCAGGTGGGCTTCCTACGAGCAGTACTTC. Translation: CASTSRWASYEQYF.

V usage is TRBV7-3 and J usage is TRBJ2-3; 7 bases line up with TRBD1. Germline V lookup: CDR1 SGHTA, CDR2 FQGTGA. The CDR3 has 13 residues. The V and J ends lost 4 bases and 5 bases, in that order; junction bases with no gene match: 3. CDR3 residues: CASSSTGVDTQYF. The CDR3 DNA is TGTGCCAGCAGCTCTACAGGGGTAGATACGCAGTATTTT.

This chain connects TRBV15 to TRBJ1-1, with 7 bases lining up with TRBD1. Trimming took 3 bases from V and 4 from J; bases not matched to a gene: 11. This CDR3 spans 16 amino acids. The germline gives CDR1 LNHNV, CDR2 YYDKDF (reference sequence). CDR3 amino acids: CATSSPTGTVFTEAFF. The DNA of the CDR3 is TGTGCCACCAGCAGCCCAACTGGGACAGTTTTCACTGAAGCTTTCTTT.